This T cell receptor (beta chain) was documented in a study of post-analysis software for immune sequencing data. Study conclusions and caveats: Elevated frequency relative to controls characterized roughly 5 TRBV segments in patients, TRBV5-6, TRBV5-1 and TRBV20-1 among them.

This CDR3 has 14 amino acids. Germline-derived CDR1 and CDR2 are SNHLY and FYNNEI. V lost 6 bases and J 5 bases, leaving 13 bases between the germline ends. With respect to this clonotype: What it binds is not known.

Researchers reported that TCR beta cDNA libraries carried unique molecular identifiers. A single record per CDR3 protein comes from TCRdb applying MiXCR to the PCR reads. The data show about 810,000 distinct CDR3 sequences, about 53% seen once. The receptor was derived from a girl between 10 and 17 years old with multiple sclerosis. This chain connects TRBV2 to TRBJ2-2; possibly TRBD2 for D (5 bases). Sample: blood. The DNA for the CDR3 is TGTGCCAGCAGGGGCTCATCGGGAACCGGGGAGCTGTTTTTT. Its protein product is CASRGSSGTGELFF.